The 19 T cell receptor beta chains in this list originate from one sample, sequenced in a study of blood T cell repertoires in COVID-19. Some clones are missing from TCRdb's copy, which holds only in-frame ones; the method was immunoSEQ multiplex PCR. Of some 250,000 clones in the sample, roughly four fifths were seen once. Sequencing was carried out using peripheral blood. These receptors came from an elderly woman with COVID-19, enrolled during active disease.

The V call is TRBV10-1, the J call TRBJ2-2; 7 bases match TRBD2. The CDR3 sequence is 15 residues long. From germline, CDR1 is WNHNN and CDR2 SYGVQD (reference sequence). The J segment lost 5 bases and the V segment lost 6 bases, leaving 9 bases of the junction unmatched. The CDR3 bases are TGCGCCAGCAGCTCTGGGACGGGGGGAACCGGGGAGCTGTTTTTT. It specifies CASSSGTGGTGELFF.

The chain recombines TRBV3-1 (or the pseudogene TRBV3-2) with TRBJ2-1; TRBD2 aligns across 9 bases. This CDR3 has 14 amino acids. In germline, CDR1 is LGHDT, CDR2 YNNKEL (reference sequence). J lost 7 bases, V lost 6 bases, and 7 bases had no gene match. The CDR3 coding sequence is TGTGCCAGCAGAGTAGCGGGAGTGAGGAATGAGCAGTTCTTC. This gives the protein CASRVAGVRNEQFF.

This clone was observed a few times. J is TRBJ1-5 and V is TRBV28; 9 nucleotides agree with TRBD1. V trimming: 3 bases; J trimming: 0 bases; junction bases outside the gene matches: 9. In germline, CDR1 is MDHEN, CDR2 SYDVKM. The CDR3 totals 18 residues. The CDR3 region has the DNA TGTGCCAGCAGTTTCCTAGGGACAGGGCCGTATAGCAATCAGCCCCAGCATTTT. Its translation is CASSFLGTGPYSNQPQHF.

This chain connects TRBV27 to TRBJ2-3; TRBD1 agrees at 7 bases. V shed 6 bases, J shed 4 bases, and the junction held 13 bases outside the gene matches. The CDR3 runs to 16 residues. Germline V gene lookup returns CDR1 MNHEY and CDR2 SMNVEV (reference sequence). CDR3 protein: CASRSGRKGAADTQYF. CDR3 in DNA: TGTGCCAGCAGGTCAGGGCGGAAGGGGGCTGCAGATACGCAGTATTTT.

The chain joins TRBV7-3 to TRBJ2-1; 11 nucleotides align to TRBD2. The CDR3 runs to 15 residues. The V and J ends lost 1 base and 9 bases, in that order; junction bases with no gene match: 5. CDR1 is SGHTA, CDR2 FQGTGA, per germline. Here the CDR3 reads CASSLIAGGPSEQFF. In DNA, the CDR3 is TGTGCCAGCAGCTTAATAGCGGGGGGGCCGAGTGAGCAGTTCTTC.

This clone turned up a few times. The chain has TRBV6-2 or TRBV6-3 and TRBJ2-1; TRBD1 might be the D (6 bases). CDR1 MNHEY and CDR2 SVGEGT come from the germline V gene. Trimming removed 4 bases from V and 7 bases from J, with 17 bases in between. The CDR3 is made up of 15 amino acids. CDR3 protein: CASSSGVEVRNEQFF. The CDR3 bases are TGTGCCAGCAGTTCAGGGGTCGAGGTGAGAAATGAGCAGTTCTTC.

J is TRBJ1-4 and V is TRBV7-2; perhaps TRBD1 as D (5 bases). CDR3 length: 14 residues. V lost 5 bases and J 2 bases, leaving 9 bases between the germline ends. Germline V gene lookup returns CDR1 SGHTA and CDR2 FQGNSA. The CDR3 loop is CASSQGGTNEKLFF. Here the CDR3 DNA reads TGTGCCAGCAGCCAGGGTGGGACTAATGAAAAACTGTTTTTT.

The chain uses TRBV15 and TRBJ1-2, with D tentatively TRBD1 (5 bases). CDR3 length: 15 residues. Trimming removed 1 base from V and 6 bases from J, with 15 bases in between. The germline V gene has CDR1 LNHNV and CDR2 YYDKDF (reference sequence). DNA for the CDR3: TGTGCCACCAGCAGAGTCCTAGGAGGGGCAAATGGCTACACCTTC. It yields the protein CATSRVLGGANGYTF. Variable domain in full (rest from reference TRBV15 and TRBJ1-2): DAMVIQNPRYQVTQFGKPVTLSCSQTLNHNVMYWYQQKSSQAPKLLFHYYDKDFNNEADTPDNFQSRRPNTSFCFLDIRSPGLGDTAMYLCATSRVLGGANGYTFGSGTRLTVV.

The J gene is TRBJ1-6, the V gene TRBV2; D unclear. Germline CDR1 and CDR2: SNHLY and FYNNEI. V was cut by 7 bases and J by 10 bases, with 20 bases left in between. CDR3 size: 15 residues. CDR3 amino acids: CASNSQPDYGSPLHF. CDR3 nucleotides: TGTGCCAGCAACTCACAACCGGACTATGGATCACCCCTCCACTTT.

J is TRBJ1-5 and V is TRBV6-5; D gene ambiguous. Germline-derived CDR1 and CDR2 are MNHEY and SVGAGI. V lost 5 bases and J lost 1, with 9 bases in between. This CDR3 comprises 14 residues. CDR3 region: CASSREVSNQPQHF. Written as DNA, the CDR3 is TGTGCCAGCAGTCGTGAGGTGAGCAATCAGCCCCAGCATTTT.

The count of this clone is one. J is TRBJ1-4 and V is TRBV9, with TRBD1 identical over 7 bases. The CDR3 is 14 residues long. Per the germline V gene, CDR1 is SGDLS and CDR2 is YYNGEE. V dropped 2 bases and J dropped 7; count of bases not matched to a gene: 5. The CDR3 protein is CASSVRDSSEKLFF. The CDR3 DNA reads TGTGCCAGCAGCGTGCGGGACAGTAGTGAAAAACTGTTTTTT.

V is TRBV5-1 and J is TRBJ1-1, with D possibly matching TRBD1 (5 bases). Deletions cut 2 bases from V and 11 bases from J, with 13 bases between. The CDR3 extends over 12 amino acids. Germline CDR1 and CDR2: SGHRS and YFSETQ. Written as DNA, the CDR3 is TGCGCCAGCAGCTTCGCAGGGCTCGTCGCTTTCTTT. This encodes CASSFAGLVAFF.

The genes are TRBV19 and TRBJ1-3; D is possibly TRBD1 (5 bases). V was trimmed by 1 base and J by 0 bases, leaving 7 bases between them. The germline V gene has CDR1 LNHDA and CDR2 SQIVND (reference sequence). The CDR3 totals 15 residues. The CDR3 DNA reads TGTGCCAGTAGTATAGGGGGCAGCTCTGGAAACACCATATATTTT. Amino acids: CASSIGGSSGNTIYF.

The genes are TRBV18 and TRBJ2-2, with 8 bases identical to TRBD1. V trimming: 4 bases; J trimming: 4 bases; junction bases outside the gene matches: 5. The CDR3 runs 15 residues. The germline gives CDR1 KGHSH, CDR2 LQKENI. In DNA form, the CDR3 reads TGTGCCAGCTCACTCAGGGGGCGCAGCACCGGGGAGCTGTTTTTT. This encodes CASSLRGRSTGELFF.

The CDR3 spells CALTPDTEAFF. In nucleotides, the CDR3 is TGTGCCTTAACGCCGGACACTGAAGCTTTCTTT. The V call is TRBV30, the J call TRBJ1-1; no definite D call. CDR1 and CDR2 (germline): GTSNPN, SVGIG (reference sequence). Trimming stripped 7 bases from V and 3 bases from J, with 9 bases between. CDR3 length equals 11 residues.

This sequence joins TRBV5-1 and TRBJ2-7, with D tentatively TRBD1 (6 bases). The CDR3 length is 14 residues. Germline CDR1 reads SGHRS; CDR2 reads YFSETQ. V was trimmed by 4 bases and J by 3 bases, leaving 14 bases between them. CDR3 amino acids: CASSPRTDLYEQYF. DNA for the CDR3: TGCGCCAGCAGCCCCAGGACAGATCTCTACGAGCAGTACTTC.

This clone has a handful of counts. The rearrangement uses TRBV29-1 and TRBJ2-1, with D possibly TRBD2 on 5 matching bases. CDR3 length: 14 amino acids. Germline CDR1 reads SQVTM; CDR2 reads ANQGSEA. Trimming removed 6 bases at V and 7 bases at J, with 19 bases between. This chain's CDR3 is CSVNPGVALNEQFF. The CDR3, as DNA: TGCAGCGTAAACCCCGGGGTAGCGTTGAATGAGCAGTTCTTC.

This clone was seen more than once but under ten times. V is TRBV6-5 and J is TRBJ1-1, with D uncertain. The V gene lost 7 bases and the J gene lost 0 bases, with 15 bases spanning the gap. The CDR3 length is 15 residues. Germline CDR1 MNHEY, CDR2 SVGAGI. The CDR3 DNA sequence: TGTGCCAGCACCTTTCAGATCCCATTGAACACTGAAGCTTTCTTT. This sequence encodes CASTFQIPLNTEAFF.

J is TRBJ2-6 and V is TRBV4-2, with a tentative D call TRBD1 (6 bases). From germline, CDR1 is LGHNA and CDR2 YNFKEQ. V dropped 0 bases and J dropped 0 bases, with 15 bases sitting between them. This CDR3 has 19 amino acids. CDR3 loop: CASSQETPADSSGANVLTF. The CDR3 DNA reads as TGTGCCAGCAGCCAAGAGACCCCAGCGGACAGCTCTGGGGCCAACGTCCTGACTTTC.